This TCR beta chain derives from a study of blood T cells in healthy people across ages. Whole-study results and caveats: When set beside aged donors, long-lived donors presented more naive CD4+ cells and higher diversity. Significant beta diversity loss was already apparent by age roughly 44, declining roughly linearly. The study lacked donor CMV status, which possibly confounded expanded clonotype changes.

In this sample, this clonotype turned up a few times. The antigen is not known. A second roughly 7 to 12 cycle PCR used barcoded and J-beta primers. MiXCR, applied by TCRdb to the 5' RACE reads, yields one record per CDR3 protein. This table holds 1.5 million to 2 million distinct CDR3 sequences, roughly 27% found once. V dropped 1 base and J dropped 4 bases, with 1 base sitting between them. This CDR3 comprises 12 residues. Germline V gene data show CDR1 as SNHLY and CDR2 as FYNNEI. The receptor's source is a woman younger than 45 in good health. The sample comprised blood. The gene calls are TRBV2 and TRBJ2-2, with D hard to call. The CDR3 loop is CASSEVTGELFF. The CDR3 DNA follows: TGTGCCAGCAGTGAAGTCACCGGGGAGCTGTTTTTT.